This T cell receptor beta chain was documented in a study of ipilimumab plus nivolumab after autologous stem cell transplantation. Looking at the study overall: DLBCL patients had primary refractory or relapsed disease. Study-wide points: The authors say TCR, Treg and microbiome findings warrant further study.

A note on this clone: The antigen is unknown.

The repertoire was sequenced with immunoSEQ multiplex PCR; TCRdb's copy has only in-frame clones and lacks some. The sample consists of fewer than 30,000 clones, 85% to 90% of them appearing once. This CDR3 contains 15 residues. Trimming left V 0 bases short and J 4 bases short, with 10 bases between. CDR1 and CDR2 from the germline V gene are MNHEY and SVGAGI. The sample in question was PBMCs, obtained in a trial of ipilimumab plus nivolumab as post-transplant consolidation. The gene calls are TRBV6-5 and TRBJ2-1; D uncertain. The clonotype was recovered from a male donor with diffuse large B-cell lymphoma. The CDR3 is CASSYSSPFYNEQFF. The DNA for the CDR3 is TGTGCCAGCAGTTACTCGAGCCCCTTTTACAATGAGCAGTTCTTC.